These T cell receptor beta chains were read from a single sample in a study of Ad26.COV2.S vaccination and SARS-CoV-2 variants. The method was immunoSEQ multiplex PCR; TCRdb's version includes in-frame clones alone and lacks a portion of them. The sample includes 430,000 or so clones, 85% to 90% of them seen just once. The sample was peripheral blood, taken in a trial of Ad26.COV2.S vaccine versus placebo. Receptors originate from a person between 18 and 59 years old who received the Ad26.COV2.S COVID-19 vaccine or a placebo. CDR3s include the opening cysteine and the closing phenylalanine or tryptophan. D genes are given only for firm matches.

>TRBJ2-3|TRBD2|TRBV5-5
CASSLGLARGWADTQYF
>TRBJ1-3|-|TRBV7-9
CASSLSGNTIYF
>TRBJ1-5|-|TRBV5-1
CASSPGSWGSNQPQHF
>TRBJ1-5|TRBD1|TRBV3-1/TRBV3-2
CASGRGPQPQHF
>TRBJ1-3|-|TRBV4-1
CASSQIISTGSGNTIYF
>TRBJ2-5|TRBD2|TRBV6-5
CASSSRSGGNQETQYF
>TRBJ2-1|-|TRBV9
CASSPDGPPIYNEQFF
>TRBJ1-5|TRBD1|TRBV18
CASSLDRGGQPQHF
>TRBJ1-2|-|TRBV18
CASSPSTGGGYGYTF
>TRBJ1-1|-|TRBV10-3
CASHAQQGNTEAFF
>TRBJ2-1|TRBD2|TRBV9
CASSVAPRLAGDNEQFF
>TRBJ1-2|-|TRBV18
CASSPQGTRGYTF
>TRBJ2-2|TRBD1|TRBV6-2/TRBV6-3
CASSFRFGTGLLLTGELFF
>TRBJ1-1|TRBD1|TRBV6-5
CASRDRGYAEAFF
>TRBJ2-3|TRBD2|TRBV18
CASSPGTSNSDTQYF
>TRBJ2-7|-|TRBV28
CASSLKGTEQYF
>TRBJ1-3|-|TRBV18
CASSLTTTGVSGNTIYF
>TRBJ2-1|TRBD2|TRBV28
CASRPLKGSGSSYNEQFF
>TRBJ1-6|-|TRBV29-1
CSVEDEKLRNSPLHF
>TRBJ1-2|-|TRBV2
CASSEAKGLLPLSNYGYTF
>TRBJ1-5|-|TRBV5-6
CASSSHGSNQPQHF
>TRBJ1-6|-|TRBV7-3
CASSLTARGGSSPLHF
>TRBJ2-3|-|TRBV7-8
CASSLGGRAYDPTDTQYF
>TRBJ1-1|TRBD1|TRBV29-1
CSTGQGNTEAFF
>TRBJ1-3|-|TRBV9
CASSVAGDGNTIYF